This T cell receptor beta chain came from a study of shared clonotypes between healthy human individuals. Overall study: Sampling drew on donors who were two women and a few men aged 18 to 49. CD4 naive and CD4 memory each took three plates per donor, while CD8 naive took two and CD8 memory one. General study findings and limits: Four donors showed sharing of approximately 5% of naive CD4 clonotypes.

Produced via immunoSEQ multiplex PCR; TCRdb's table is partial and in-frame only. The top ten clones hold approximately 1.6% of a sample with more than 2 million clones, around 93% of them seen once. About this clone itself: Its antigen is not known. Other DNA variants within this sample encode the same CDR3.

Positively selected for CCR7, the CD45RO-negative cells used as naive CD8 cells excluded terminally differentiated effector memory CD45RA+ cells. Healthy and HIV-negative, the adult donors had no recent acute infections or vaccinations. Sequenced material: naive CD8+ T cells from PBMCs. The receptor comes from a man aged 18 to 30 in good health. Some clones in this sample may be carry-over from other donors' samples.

This CDR3 reads CASSSGPYEQYF. In DNA form, the CDR3 reads TGTGCCAGCAGCTCAGGACCTTACGAGCAGTACTTC. This chain joins TRBV7-9 and TRBJ2-7; D gene ambiguous. V lost 4 bases to trimming and J lost 4 bases, with 8 bases between them. The CDR3 consists of 12 residues. The germline V gene has CDR1 SEHNR and CDR2 FQNEAQ (reference sequence). Together with reference TRBV7-9 and TRBJ2-7, the CDR3 gives the full variable domain: DTGVSQNPRHKITKRGQNVTFRCDPISEHNRLYWYRQTLGQGPEFLTYFQNEAQLEKSRLLSDRFSAERPKGSFSTLEIQRTEQGDSAMYLCASSSGPYEQYFGPGTRLTVT.